The clone carrying this T cell receptor beta chain occurred a few times. Clones were read by immunoSEQ multiplex PCR, and TCRdb kept only the in-frame ones, dropping some. The sample includes hundreds of thousands of clones, around 82% of them seen just once. The sample comes from a study of shared T cell receptors in the human thymus. CDR3 size: 17 residues. Germline values: CDR1 LNHNV, CDR2 YYDKDF (reference sequence). J lost 1 base, V lost 1 base, and 5 bases had no gene match. This same sample was also part of a study on human thymus T cells.

V and J are TRBV15 and TRBJ2-1; TRBD2 agrees at 9 bases. What was sequenced was thymocytes. This sequence originates from a boy younger than two with a congenital heart defect. The CDR3 sequence: CATSRGKREASYNEQFF. The CDR3 region has the DNA TGTGCCACCAGCAGAGGAAAGCGGGAGGCGTCCTACAATGAGCAGTTCTTC.